Shown below are 21 T cell receptor beta chains from a single sample sequenced in a study of blood T cells in healthy people across ages. With a J-beta primer mix and a sample-barcoded 5' primer, a second PCR ran about 7 to 12 cycles. TCRdb analysed the 5' RACE reads with MiXCR anew, one entry per CDR3 protein. The data hold hundreds of thousands of distinct CDR3 sequences, with about 47% observed a single time. The sample consisted of blood. The receptors were sampled from an older man in good health.

In its sample, this clonotype was seen once. V is TRBV7-2 and J is TRBJ2-3, with D tentatively TRBD2 (7 bases). The CDR3 length is 18 residues. V lost 1 base to trimming and J lost 0 bases, with 17 bases between them. In germline, CDR1 is SGHTA, CDR2 FQGNSA. The CDR3, as DNA: TGTGCCAGCAGCTTAGTAGGGGGGGGCAGGGCGAGCACAGATACGCAGTATTTT. Its protein product is CASSLVGGGRASTDTQYF. The variable domain in full, with the rest retrieved from reference TRBV7-2 and TRBJ2-3, is GAGVSQSPSNKVTEKGKDVELRCDPISGHTALYWYRQSLGQGLEFLIYFQGNSAPDKSGLPSDRFSAERTGGSVSTLTIQRTQQEDSAVYLCASSLVGGGRASTDTQYFGPGTRLTVL.

This clonotype was seen only a few times. The chain has TRBV7-3 and TRBJ2-1; 9 bases agree with TRBD2. Germline V gives CDR1 SGHTA, CDR2 FQGTGA. The CDR3 runs to 15 residues. The V gene end was trimmed by 2 bases and the J gene end by 6 bases; junction bases not matched to a gene: 5. CDR3 in amino acids: CASSLRREGANEQFF. The DNA of the CDR3 is TGTGCCAGCAGCTTACGGCGGGAGGGGGCCAATGAGCAGTTCTTC.

The chain's CDR3 is CSVKGAYSNQPQHF. The DNA of the CDR3 is TGCAGTGTCAAGGGGGCGTATAGCAATCAGCCCCAGCATTTT. V usage is TRBV20-1 and J usage is TRBJ1-5; 7 bases are a match to TRBD1. CDR1 and CDR2 (germline): DFQATT, SNEGSKA (reference sequence). CDR3 length equals 14 residues. Losses at the gene ends were 7 bases for V and 0 bases for J; bases not matched to a gene: 6.

The chain recombines TRBV7-7 with TRBJ2-5; 9 positions match TRBD2. CDR1 SSHAT and CDR2 FNYEAQ come from the germline V gene (reference sequence). V gave up 5 bases and J gave up 4 bases; unmatched junction bases: 5. This CDR3 spans 14 amino acids. Written as DNA, the CDR3 is TGTGCCAGCAGCCATAGCGGGAGCCTAGAGACCCAGTACTTC. Protein sequence: CASSHSGSLETQYF.

The chain carries TRBV6-2 or TRBV6-3 and TRBJ2-6; 9 bases are shared with TRBD2. The V and J ends lost 2 bases and 0 bases, in that order; junction bases with no gene match: 2. This CDR3 is 17 amino acids long. Germline V lookup: CDR1 MNHEY, CDR2 SVGEGT. Here the CDR3 DNA reads TGTGCCAGCAGTTACGGGACTAGCAGCTCTGGGGCCAACGTCCTGACTTTC. Protein product: CASSYGTSSSGANVLTF.

This clonotype was observed many times. The genes are TRBV27 and TRBJ1-5; D remains ambiguous. Germline V gene data show CDR1 as MNHEY and CDR2 as SMNVEV (reference sequence). The CDR3 consists of 14 residues. Trimming stripped 6 bases from V and 9 bases from J, with 18 bases between. CDR3 region: CASRRGRSDGPQHF. The DNA of the CDR3 is TGTGCCAGCAGGCGAGGACGGAGCGACGGGCCCCAGCATTTT.

This clonotype has a handful of counts. The chain employs TRBV12-3 or TRBV12-4 and TRBJ1-1; no firm D call. The V end lost 5 bases, the J end lost 0 bases, and 7 bases lay between the germline ends. The CDR3 runs to 13 residues. CDR3 residues: CASSVMLNTEAFF. CDR3 DNA: TGTGCCAGCAGTGTAATGTTGAACACTGAAGCTTTCTTT.

This clonotype was recorded once. This chain links TRBV28 with TRBJ2-5; the match to TRBD2 covers 10 bases. Germline CDR1 is MDHEN and CDR2 is SYDVKM. This CDR3 spans 16 amino acids. V gave up 2 bases and J gave up 11 bases; unmatched junction bases: 14. CDR3 loop: CASSLVRLAGDNEQYF. DNA for the CDR3: TGTGCCAGCAGTTTAGTTAGGCTAGCGGGAGACAATGAGCAGTACTTC.

The CDR3 DNA reads TGTGCCAGCAGTTGGGACAGCAAATACGAGCAGTACTTC. Encoded protein: CASSWDSKYEQYF. V gene TRBV6-2 or TRBV6-3 combines with J gene TRBJ2-7; 7 nucleotides align to TRBD1. This CDR3 comprises 13 residues. J gave up 4 bases and V 4 bases, and 4 bases lay outside the gene matches. Germline V CDR1 and CDR2: MNHEY, SVGEGT.

The chain carries TRBV6-2 or TRBV6-3 and TRBJ2-1, with 7 bases matching TRBD2. The CDR3 runs to 15 residues. From germline, CDR1 is MNHEY and CDR2 SVGEGT. The V and J ends lost 7 bases and 0 bases, in that order; junction bases with no gene match: 6. Here the CDR3 reads CASTLSGGSYNEQFF. The CDR3 DNA reads TGTGCCAGCACTCTATCGGGGGGCTCCTACAATGAGCAGTTCTTC.

This clonotype came up a few times. The chain carries TRBV7-2 and TRBJ2-5; no firm D call. The V and J ends lost 5 bases and 4 bases respectively, with 11 bases between them. The CDR3 is made up of 13 amino acids. Germline CDR1 and CDR2: SGHTA and FQGNSA. The CDR3 DNA reads as TGTGCCAGCAGCCCTTCGATGGCAGAGACCCAGTACTTC. Its protein product is CASSPSMAETQYF.

The rearrangement links TRBV12-3 or TRBV12-4 to TRBJ2-5, with TRBD1 identical over 10 bases. The DNA end is a closer match to TRBJ2-7, so the J assignment may be wrong. The CDR3 runs 16 residues. The CDR3 DNA follows: TGTGCCAGCAGTTCTACGATAGGGACAGGGGTATACGAGCAGTACTTC. This encodes CASSSTIGTGVYEQYF.

This chain links TRBV5-1 with TRBJ2-3, with a tentative D call TRBD2 (6 bases). The CDR3 consists of 13 residues. In germline, CDR1 is SGHRS, CDR2 YFSETQ. Trimming left V 2 bases short and J 12 bases short, with 16 bases between. As DNA, the CDR3 is TGCGCCAGCAGCTTTGGGGAGGCCCTTTTCCAGTATTTT. Translating it yields CASSFGEALFQYF.

With regard to this clonotype: A much larger clone differs by one base, so this may be a read error. The rearrangement uses TRBV29-1 and TRBJ2-5, with 7 nucleotides matching TRBD2. Germline assignment: CDR1 SQVTM and CDR2 ANQGSEA. V gave up 5 bases and J gave up 11 bases; unmatched junction bases: 11. CDR3 length equals 12 residues. CDR3 nucleotides: TGCAGCGTTCTAGCGGTGATAAGTGAGCAGTACTTC. It yields the protein CSVLAVISEQYF.

This rearrangement joins TRBV3-1 to TRBJ2-5; no reliable D call. V shed 0 bases and J shed 5 bases, with 7 bases lying between them. Germline lookup yields CDR1 LGHDT and CDR2 YNNKEL (reference sequence). This CDR3 has 13 residues. The CDR3 spells CASSQDILETQYF. The CDR3 DNA sequence: TGTGCCAGCAGCCAAGATATTCTGGAGACCCAGTACTTC.

This clonotype was detected a few times. V gene TRBV27 combines with J gene TRBJ2-1; D is uncertain. The CDR3 covers 11 residues. Germline V gives CDR1 MNHEY, CDR2 SMNVEV (reference sequence). The V end was cut by 3 bases, the J end by 10 bases, with 7 bases between. Here the CDR3 reads CASSFGEEQFF. The DNA of the CDR3 is TGTGCCAGCAGTTTTGGCGAAGAGCAGTTCTTC.

This rearrangement joins TRBV30 to TRBJ1-1, with 7 nucleotides matching TRBD1. The ends lost 3 bases at V and 0 bases at J; junction bases unmatched: 1. This CDR3 has 13 amino acids. CDR1 and CDR2 from the germline V gene are GTSNPN and SVGIG (reference sequence). The CDR3 nucleotides read TGTGCCTGGAGCGGACAGGTGAACACTGAAGCTTTCTTT. Protein sequence: CAWSGQVNTEAFF.

The chain joins TRBV7-9 to TRBJ2-6; unclear D gene. In germline, CDR1 is SEHNR, CDR2 FQNEAQ (reference sequence). Trimming cost V 1 base and J 4 bases, with 8 bases left between them. This CDR3 has 15 amino acids. The DNA of the CDR3 is TGTGCCAGCAGCTTAGATGCTCTGGGGGCCAACGTCCTGACTTTC. It codes for CASSLDALGANVLTF.

V and J are TRBV5-1 and TRBJ1-5; 8 positions agree with TRBD1. With 4 bases clipped from V and 6 bases from J, the junction kept 6 bases outside the gene matches. The CDR3 is 14 amino acids. Germline assignment: CDR1 SGHRS and CDR2 YFSETQ. The CDR3 loop is CASSPGQEGQPQHF. CDR3 in DNA: TGCGCCAGCAGCCCGGGACAGGAGGGTCAGCCCCAGCATTTT.

This chain connects TRBV25-1 to TRBJ2-5, with a possible D match to TRBD1 (7 bases). This CDR3 comprises 15 residues. Germline V gene sequence: CDR1 MGHDK, CDR2 SYGVNS. The V gene lost 0 bases and the J gene lost 11 bases, with 19 bases spanning the gap. The chain's CDR3 is CASSEYNFQGGEQYF. In DNA, the CDR3 is TGTGCCAGCAGTGAATATAATTTCCAGGGGGGTGAGCAGTACTTC. Supplemented by reference TRBV25-1 and TRBJ2-5, the full variable domain reads EADIYQTPRYLVIGTGKKITLECSQTMGHDKMYWYQQDPGMELHLIHYSYGVNSTEKGDLSSESTVSRIRTEHFPLTLESARPSHTSQYLCASSEYNFQGGEQYFGPGTRLLVL.

This clonotype was detected a few times. The rearrangement uses TRBV12-3 or TRBV12-4 and TRBJ1-2; perhaps TRBD1 as D (5 bases). Trimming cost V 3 bases and J 8 bases, with 13 bases left between them. CDR3 length: 13 residues. The CDR3 loop reads CASSLAGTVGYTF. The DNA of the CDR3 is TGTGCCAGCAGTTTGGCAGGGACGGTGGGCTACACCTTC.